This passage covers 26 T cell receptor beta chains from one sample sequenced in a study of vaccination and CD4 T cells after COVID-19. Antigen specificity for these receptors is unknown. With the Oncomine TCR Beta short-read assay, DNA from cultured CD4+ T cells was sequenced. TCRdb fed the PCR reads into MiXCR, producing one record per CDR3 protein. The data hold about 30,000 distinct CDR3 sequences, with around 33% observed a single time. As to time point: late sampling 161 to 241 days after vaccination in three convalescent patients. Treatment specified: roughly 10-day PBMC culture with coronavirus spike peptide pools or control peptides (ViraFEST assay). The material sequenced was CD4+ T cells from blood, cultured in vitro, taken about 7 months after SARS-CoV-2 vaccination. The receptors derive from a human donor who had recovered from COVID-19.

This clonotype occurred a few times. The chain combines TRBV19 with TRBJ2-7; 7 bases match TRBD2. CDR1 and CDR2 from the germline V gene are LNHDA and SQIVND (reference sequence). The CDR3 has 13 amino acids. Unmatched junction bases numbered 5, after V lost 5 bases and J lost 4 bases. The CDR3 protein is CASSYREAYEQYF. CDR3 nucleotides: TGTGCCAGTAGTTACCGGGAGGCGTACGAGCAGTACTTC.

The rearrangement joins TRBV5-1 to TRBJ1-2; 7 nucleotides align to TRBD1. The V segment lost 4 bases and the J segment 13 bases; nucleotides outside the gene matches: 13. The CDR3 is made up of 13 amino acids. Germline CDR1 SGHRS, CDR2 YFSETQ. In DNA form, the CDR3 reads TGCGCCAGCAGCACGCCGGGACAGCCAACGGTCACCTTC. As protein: CASSTPGQPTVTF.

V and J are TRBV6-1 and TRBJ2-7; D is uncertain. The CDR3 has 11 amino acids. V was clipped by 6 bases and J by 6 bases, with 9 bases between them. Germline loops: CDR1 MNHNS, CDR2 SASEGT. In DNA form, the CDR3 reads TGTGCCAGCAGCCGGCTAGGCGAGCAGTACTTC. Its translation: CASSRLGEQYF.

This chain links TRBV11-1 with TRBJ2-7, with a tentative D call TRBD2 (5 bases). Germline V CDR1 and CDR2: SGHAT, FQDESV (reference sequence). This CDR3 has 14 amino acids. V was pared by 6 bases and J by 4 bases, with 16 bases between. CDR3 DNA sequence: TGTGCCAGCAGTCCTAGGGAGTACCGTTACGAGCAGTACTTC. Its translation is CASSPREYRYEQYF.

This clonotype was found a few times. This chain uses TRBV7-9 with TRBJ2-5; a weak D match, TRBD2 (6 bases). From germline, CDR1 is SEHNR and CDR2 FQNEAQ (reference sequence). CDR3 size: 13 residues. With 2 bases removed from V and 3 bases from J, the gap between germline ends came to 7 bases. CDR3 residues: CASSLTGEETQYF. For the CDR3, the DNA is TGTGCCAGCAGCTTAACGGGAGAAGAGACCCAGTACTTC.

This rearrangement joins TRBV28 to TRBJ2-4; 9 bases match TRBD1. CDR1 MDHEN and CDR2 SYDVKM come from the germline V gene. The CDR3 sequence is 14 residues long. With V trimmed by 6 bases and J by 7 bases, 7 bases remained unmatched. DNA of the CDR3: TGTGCCAGCAGCCGGATGGGGACAGGGAACATTCAGTACTTC. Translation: CASSRMGTGNIQYF. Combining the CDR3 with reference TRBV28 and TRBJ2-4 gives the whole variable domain DVKVTQSSRYLVKRTGEKVFLECVQDMDHENMFWYRQDPGLGLRLIYFSYDVKMKEKGDIPEGYSVSREKKERFSLILESASTNQTSMYLCASSRMGTGNIQYFGAGTRLSVL.

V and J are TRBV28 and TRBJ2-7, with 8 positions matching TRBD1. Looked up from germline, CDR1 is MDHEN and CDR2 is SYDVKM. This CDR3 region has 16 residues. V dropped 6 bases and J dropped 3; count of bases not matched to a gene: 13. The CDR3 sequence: CASSSTSDRVGYEQYF. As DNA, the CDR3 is TGTGCCAGCAGCTCTACGTCGGACAGGGTTGGCTACGAGCAGTACTTC.

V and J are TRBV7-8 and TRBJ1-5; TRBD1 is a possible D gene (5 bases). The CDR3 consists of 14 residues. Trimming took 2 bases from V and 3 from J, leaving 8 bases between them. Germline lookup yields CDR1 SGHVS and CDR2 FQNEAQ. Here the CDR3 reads CASSLRDFNQPQHF. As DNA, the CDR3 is TGTGCCAGCAGCTTAAGGGACTTCAATCAGCCCCAGCATTTT.

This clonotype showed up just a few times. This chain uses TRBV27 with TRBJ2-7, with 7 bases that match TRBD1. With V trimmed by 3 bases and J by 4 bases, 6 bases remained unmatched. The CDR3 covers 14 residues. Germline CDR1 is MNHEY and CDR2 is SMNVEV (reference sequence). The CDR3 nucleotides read TGTGCCAGCAGTTTCACCGGGACAGCGTACGAGCAGTACTTC. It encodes CASSFTGTAYEQYF.

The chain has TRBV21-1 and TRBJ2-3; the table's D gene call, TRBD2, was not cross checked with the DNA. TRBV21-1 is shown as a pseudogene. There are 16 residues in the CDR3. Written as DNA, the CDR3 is TGTGCCAGCCTCTGGCTAGCGGGGGGGGAGGCAGATACGCAGTATTTT. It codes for CASLWLAGGEADTQYF.

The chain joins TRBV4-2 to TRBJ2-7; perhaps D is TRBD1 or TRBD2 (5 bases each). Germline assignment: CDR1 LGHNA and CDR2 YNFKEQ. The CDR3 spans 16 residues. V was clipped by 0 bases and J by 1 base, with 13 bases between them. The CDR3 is CASSQEGPLSSYEQYF. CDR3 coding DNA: TGTGCCAGCAGCCAAGAGGGACCACTATCGTCCTACGAGCAGTACTTC.

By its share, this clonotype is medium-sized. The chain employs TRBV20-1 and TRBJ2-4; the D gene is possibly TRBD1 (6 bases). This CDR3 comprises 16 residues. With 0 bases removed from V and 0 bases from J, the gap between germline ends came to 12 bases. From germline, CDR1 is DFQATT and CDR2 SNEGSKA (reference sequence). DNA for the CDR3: TGCAGTGCTAGAGATCTGACAGGACTAGCCAAAAACATTCAGTACTTC. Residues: CSARDLTGLAKNIQYF.

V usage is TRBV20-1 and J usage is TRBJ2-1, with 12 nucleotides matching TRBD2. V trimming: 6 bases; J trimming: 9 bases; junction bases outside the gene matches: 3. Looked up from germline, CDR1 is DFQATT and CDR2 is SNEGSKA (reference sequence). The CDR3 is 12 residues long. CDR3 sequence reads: CSARLAGVEQFF. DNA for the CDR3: TGCAGTGCCAGACTAGCGGGAGTTGAGCAGTTCTTC.

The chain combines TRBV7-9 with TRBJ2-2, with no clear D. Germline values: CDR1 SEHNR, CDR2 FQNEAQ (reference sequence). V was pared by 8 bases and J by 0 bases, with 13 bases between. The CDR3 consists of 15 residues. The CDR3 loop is CASGPRPSNTGELFF. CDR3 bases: TGTGCCAGCGGACCTAGACCGTCGAACACCGGGGAGCTGTTTTTT.

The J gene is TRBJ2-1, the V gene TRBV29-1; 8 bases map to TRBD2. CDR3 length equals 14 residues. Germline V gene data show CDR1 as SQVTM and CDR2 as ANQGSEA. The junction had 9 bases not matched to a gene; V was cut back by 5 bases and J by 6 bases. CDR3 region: CSVKAGVRSNEQFF. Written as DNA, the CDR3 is TGCAGCGTTAAAGCGGGAGTTCGTAGCAATGAGCAGTTCTTC.

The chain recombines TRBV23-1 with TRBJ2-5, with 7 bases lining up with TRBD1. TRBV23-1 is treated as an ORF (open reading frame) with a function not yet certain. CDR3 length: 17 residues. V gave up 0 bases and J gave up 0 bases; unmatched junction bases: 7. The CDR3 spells CASSQSGCGQDQETQYF. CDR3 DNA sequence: TGCGCCAGCAGTCAATCTGGGTGCGGACAGGACCAAGAGACCCAGTACTTC.

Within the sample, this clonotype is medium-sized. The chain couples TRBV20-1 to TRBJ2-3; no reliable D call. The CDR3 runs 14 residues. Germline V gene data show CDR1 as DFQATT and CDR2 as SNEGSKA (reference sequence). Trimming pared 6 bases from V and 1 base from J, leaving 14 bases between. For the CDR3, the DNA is TGCAGTGCCAAGAGCAGTTTTGGCACAGATACGCAGTATTTT. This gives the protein CSAKSSFGTDTQYF.

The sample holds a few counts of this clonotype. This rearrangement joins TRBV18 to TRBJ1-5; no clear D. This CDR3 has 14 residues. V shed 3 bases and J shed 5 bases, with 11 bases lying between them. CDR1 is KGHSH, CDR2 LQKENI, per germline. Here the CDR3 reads CASSPSGSDQPQHF. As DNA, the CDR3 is TGTGCCAGCTCACCGAGCGGATCCGATCAGCCCCAGCATTTT.

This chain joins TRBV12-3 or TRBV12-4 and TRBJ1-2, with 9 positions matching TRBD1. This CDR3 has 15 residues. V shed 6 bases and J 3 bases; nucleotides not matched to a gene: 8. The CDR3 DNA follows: TGTGCCAGCAGATCCACACAGGGGGCATACTATGGCTACACCTTC. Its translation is CASRSTQGAYYGYTF.

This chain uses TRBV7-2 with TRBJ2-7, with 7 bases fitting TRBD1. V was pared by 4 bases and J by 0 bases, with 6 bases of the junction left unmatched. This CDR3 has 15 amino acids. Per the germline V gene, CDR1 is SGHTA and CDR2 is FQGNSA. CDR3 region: CASSSPRQGSYEQYF. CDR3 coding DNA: TGTGCCAGCAGCTCACCTAGACAGGGCTCCTACGAGCAGTACTTC.

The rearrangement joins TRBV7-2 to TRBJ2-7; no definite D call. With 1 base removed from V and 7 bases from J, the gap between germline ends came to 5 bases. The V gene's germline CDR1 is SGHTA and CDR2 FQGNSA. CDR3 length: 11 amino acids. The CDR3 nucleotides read TGTGCCAGCAGCTTAGTGGGAGAGCAGTACTTC. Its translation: CASSLVGEQYF.

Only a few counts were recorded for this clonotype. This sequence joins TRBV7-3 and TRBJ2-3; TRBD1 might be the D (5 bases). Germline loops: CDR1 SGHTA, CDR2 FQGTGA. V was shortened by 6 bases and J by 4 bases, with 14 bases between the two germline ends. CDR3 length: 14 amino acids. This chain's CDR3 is CASRPTRAADTQYF. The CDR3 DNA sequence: TGTGCCAGCAGACCAACCAGGGCGGCAGATACGCAGTATTTT.

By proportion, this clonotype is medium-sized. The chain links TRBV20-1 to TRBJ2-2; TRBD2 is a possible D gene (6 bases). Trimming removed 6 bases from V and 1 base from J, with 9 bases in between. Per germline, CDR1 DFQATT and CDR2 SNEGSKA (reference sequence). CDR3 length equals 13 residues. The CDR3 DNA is TGCAGTGCGAATAGCGGGAACACCGGGGAGCTGTTTTTT. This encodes CSANSGNTGELFF.

The CDR3 DNA follows: TGTGCCAGTTCCGCCAGAGAGACCCAGTACTTC. It translates to CASSARETQYF. The chain employs TRBV7-9 and TRBJ2-5; no clear D gene. Germline assignment: CDR1 SEHNR and CDR2 FQNEAQ (reference sequence). V was clipped by 9 bases and J by 4 bases, with 9 bases between them. The CDR3 sequence is 11 residues long.

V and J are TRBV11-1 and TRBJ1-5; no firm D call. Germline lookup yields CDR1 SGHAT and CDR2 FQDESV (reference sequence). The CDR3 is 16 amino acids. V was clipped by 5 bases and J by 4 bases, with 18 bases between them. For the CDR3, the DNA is TGTGCCAGCAGCCTAAGGTGTTTTCGGGCGAATCAGCCCCAGCATTTT. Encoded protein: CASSLRCFRANQPQHF.

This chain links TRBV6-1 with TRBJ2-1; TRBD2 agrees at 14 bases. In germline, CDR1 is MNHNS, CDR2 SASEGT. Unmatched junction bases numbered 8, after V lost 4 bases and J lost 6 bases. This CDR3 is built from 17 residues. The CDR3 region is CASSAFGTSGSLNEQFF. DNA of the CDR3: TGTGCCAGCAGTGCCTTTGGGACTAGCGGGAGCCTCAATGAGCAGTTCTTC.